Presented here are 12 T cell receptor beta chains from one specimen sequenced in a study of PD-L1 blockade in urothelial cancer. This table comes from immunoSEQ multiplex PCR, and its TCRdb copy is limited to in-frame clones, with some not included. The data contain approximately 70,000 clones, around 83% of them seen just once; the ten biggest clones take up about a tenth. Described time point: pretreatment peripheral blood. Sample: PBMCs, taken around atezolizumab (anti-PD-L1) treatment. Every receptor here comes from a woman in her 70s with urothelial cancer.

The chain links TRBV7-7 to TRBJ2-7; perhaps TRBD2 as D (5 bases). V shed 2 bases and J shed 5 bases, with 10 bases lying between them. The length of the CDR3 is 13 residues. Germline V gene data show CDR1 as SSHAT and CDR2 as FNYEAQ (reference sequence). CDR3 DNA sequence: TGTGCCAGCAGCTTATCGTCTAGCAACGAGCAGTACTTC. It yields the protein CASSLSSSNEQYF.

This clone was seen a handful of times. The rearrangement uses TRBV6-5 and TRBJ1-1; TRBD1 is a possible D gene (5 bases). CDR3 size: 14 residues. Germline CDR1 reads MNHEY; CDR2 reads SVGAGI. V was shortened by 0 bases and J by 4 bases, with 9 bases between the two germline ends. The CDR3 nucleotides read TGTGCCAGCAGTTACTCATTAGGGGTCACTGAAGCTTTCTTT. Protein product: CASSYSLGVTEAFF.

The V and J genes are TRBV19 and TRBJ2-7; the D is unclear. With 2 bases removed from V and 2 bases from J, the gap between germline ends came to 13 bases. CDR1 is LNHDA, CDR2 SQIVND, per germline (reference sequence). This CDR3 has 15 residues. This CDR3 reads CASSISYNQAYEQYF. For the CDR3, the DNA is TGTGCCAGTAGTATATCCTACAACCAGGCCTACGAGCAGTACTTC.

The chain links TRBV19 to TRBJ2-5, with unresolved D. Trimming pared 1 base from V and 4 bases from J, leaving 16 bases between. CDR3 size: 16 residues. CDR1 LNHDA and CDR2 SQIVND come from the germline V gene (reference sequence). Here the CDR3 reads CASSIGYPPGTETQYF. DNA for the CDR3: TGTGCCAGTAGTATAGGGTACCCCCCAGGCACAGAGACCCAGTACTTC.

The chain employs TRBV5-1 and TRBJ2-2; TRBD2 matches 8 bases. The CDR3 contains 16 residues. Looked up from germline, CDR1 is SGHRS and CDR2 is YFSETQ. J lost 6 bases, V lost 4 bases, and 11 bases had no gene match. The CDR3 DNA reads TGCGCCAGCAGCCTGGAAGGGACTAGACCCTCCGGGGAGCTGTTTTTT. It translates to CASSLEGTRPSGELFF.

The V call is TRBV28, the J call TRBJ2-7; 12 nucleotides line up with TRBD1. The CDR3 runs to 16 residues. Germline V lookup: CDR1 MDHEN, CDR2 SYDVKM. V shed 5 bases, J shed 7 bases, and the junction held 12 bases outside the gene matches. The CDR3 DNA reads as TGTGCCAGCAGTCCTACTGGGGGGACAGGGGGCTGGGAGCAGTACTTC. Its translation: CASSPTGGTGGWEQYF.

CDR3 DNA sequence: TGTGCCAGCAGCCCGACAGGGACTAGCGGGAGGACGTACAATGAGCAGTTCTTC. This encodes CASSPTGTSGRTYNEQFF. The chain couples TRBV7-3 to TRBJ2-1; 15 nucleotides align to TRBD2. V dropped 5 bases and J dropped 4; count of bases not matched to a gene: 9. The CDR3 runs 18 residues. Germline loops: CDR1 SGHTA, CDR2 FQGTGA.

The rearrangement links TRBV5-1 to TRBJ2-1; the match to TRBD2 covers 8 bases. V dropped 0 bases and J dropped 8; count of bases not matched to a gene: 7. Germline assignment: CDR1 SGHRS and CDR2 YFSETQ. The CDR3 consists of 15 residues. The CDR3 DNA sequence: TGCGCCAGCAGCTTGGTGGCCGGGGGGGCCGATGAGCAGTTCTTC. Amino acids: CASSLVAGGADEQFF.

The CDR3 nucleotides read TGTGCCAGCGGACCAGGGGGCGATGGCTACACCTTC. Protein: CASGPGGDGYTF. The chain joins TRBV6-6 to TRBJ1-2, with 8 bases identical to TRBD1. Trimming removed 8 bases from V and 6 bases from J; junction bases left unmatched: 5. This CDR3 has 12 amino acids. Looked up from germline, CDR1 is MNHNY and CDR2 is SVGAGI (reference sequence).

This clone occurred once. The chain links TRBV9 to TRBJ2-2; D possibly corresponds to TRBD1 (5 bases). The CDR3 sequence is 13 residues long. Per the germline V gene, CDR1 is SGDLS and CDR2 is YYNGEE. With 0 bases removed from V and 7 bases from J, the gap between germline ends came to 7 bases. Written as DNA, the CDR3 is TGTGCCAGCAGCGTAGAGGGGCTCGGGGAGCTGTTTTTT. As protein: CASSVEGLGELFF. The complete variable domain, with remaining parts taken from reference TRBV9 and TRBJ2-2, reads DSGVTQTPKHLITATGQRVTLRCSPRSGDLSVYWYQQSLDQGLQFLIQYYNGEERAKGNILERFSAQQFPDLHSELNLSSLELGDSALYFCASSVEGLGELFFGEGSRLTVL.

The gene calls are TRBV6-5 and TRBJ1-2; 7 nucleotides line up with TRBD1. The CDR3 covers 15 residues. The germline V gene encodes CDR1 MNHEY and CDR2 SVGAGI. V was clipped by 2 bases and J by 2 bases; unmatched bases: 5. The CDR3 DNA reads as TGTGCCAGCAGTTACCGACAGGGAGCCAACTATGGCTACACCTTC. Translating gives CASSYRQGANYGYTF.

The chain employs TRBV7-9 and TRBJ2-6; 9 bases map to TRBD1. The junction had 15 bases not matched to a gene; V was cut back by 11 bases and J by 1 base. There are 18 residues in the CDR3. Germline V CDR1 and CDR2: SEHNR, FQNEAQ (reference sequence). The CDR3 nucleotides are TGTGCCTCGGCACAGGGGGGACAGGGTCGATCTGGGGCCAACGTCCTGACTTTC. Protein: CASAQGGQGRSGANVLTF.